This T cell receptor (beta chain) was documented in a study of cytomegalovirus exposure and HLA in healthy donors. Study context: Of the donors genotyped, several hundred in all, 75% to 85% fell in the Caucasian-associated ancestry cluster. Regarding the study as a whole: The productive fraction for most TCR beta V segments was about 87% or about 30% in an earlier analysis. Across HLA loci, a later analysis found differing TCR association rates, with DRB1 most and HLA-C fewest.

Concerning this clone: Its matching antigen is unknown.

This CDR3 is 16 amino acids long. The germline V gene has CDR1 SGDLS and CDR2 YYNGEE. Germline trimming cut 4 bases from V and 3 bases from J; bases unmatched to any gene: 9. With 60 Vbeta and 13 Jbeta primers, the PCR was carried out. Original data processing: Per a later analysis, the number of unique TCR beta chains was some 75 million, of which around 10 million were shared. The protocol was immunoSEQ multiplex PCR, while the TCRdb copy is restricted to in-frame clones and leaves out a portion. The V and J calls and clone size come from that table; D and trimming were worked out from the DNA. The data hold about 280,000 clones, with 85% to 90% observed a single time.

This chain uses TRBV9 with TRBJ1-2, with 10 bases lining up with TRBD1. The sequence was collected from a woman between 18 and 29 years old in good health and CMV-seronegative. Sample: PBMCs. CDR3 residues: CASSRDRGAGDYGYTF. CDR3 nucleotide sequence: TGTGCCAGCAGCCGGGACAGGGGTGCTGGTGACTATGGCTACACCTTC.